This T cell receptor (beta chain) was observed in a study of neurological immune-mediated disorders (dated by TCRdb to about 2019). Study-wide context: Using UMI-based sequencing, the study compared peripheral blood TCR-beta repertoires from patients with HTLV-I-associated myelopathy (HAM/TSP), patients with multiple sclerosis, and healthy controls. Longitudinal samples, technical triplicates and paired sorted CD4+ and CD8+ T-cell subsets, alongside PBMC samples, were included among the approximately 110 TCR-beta libraries. The cohort was made up of 68 subjects, consisting of roughly 15 HAM/TSP patients, about 34 multiple sclerosis patients and about 20 healthy controls. Findings and caveats that apply to the study as a whole: No identical CDR3 amino acid sequences were shared among expanded clones across subjects, suggesting private TCR-beta repertoires in all groups. TCR clonal expansion was greatest in HAM/TSP patients and smallest in MS patients, who ranked below even healthy controls.

V drops 3 bases and J drops 6 bases, leaving 13 bases in between. From the cysteine up to the phenylalanine, the CDR3 has a length of 14 residues. The DNA shown is the 42-base CDR3, in frame from base 1. The germline V gene specifies MDHEN as CDR1 and SYDVKM as CDR2. This clonotype was found many times. Its cognate antigen has yet to be identified. It has no much larger one-base neighbor in the sample; base qualities were not kept. For the unsorted PBMC libraries, 2 million PBMCs were stored in RNAlater at -80 degrees C until RNA extraction and were used to generate the libraries. Peripheral blood was subjected to Ficoll-Hypaque density gradient centrifugation to isolate PBMCs, which were then cryopreserved in liquid nitrogen. cDNA was synthesized by template-switch 5'RACE using a primer carrying a 10-nucleotide random unique molecular identifier by which each TCR transcript was tagged. Over 200 million TCR-beta sequences, covering 15-18 subjects, were produced in each sequencing run. The RNeasy kit was used to extract total RNA. The KAPA Real-time Library Amplification kit was used to amplify TCR-beta VDJ regions with primers targeting the TCR constant region and the 5'RACE anchor. Sample indexes and Illumina adaptors were added in a first PCR, and a second PCR then increased library yield. After Ampure bead purification, the roughly 650 bp TCR product was size-selected on a 2% E-gel SizeSelection system. Before pooling, library quality was checked on a Bioanalyzer, concentration was measured with Qubit, and libraries were quantified with the Kapa Library Quantification kit. Libraries were sequenced paired-end 2 x 150 bp on an Illumina HiSeq 2500. To increase sequence diversity, about 23-30% phiX was spiked into each library pool. In the original analysis: Quality-filtered reads were processed with the UMI-based MiGEC pipeline, and over 85% of raw TCR sequences were removed by the MiGEC pipeline during error correction. IMGT germline references were used for alignment of VDJ genes, and clonotypes were defined by a unique CDR3 amino acid sequence together with V-J genes. VDJtools evaluated clonal expansion, Shannon diversity and CDR3 relatedness (CalcPairwiseDistances, ClusterSamples); CLCbio workbench built phylogenetic trees. A clone was classed as expanded if it had 8 or more unique UMIs, a cutoff based on coefficient-of-variation modelling across technical triplicates. The raw public data were reprocessed by TCRdb itself: fastp quality trimming at Q25, MiXCR clonotype calling, in-frame beta chains only. Entries that share a CDR3 protein sequence are merged under the most common genes and DNA. In this record, the V and J calls reflect TCRdb's handling and not the investigators' own analysis. A total of about 57,000 distinct CDR3 sequences appear in this sample, approximately 11% of them only once. 9.5% to 12% of the sample lies in the top ten.

The chain joins TRBV28 to TRBJ2-3; possibly the D gene is TRBD1, per 5 matching bases. This receptor was taken from a woman aged 60 to 75 with HTLV-1-associated myelopathy (HAM/TSP). Specimen: PBMCs. CDR3 protein: CASSFQGFGDTQYF. The bases read TGTGCCAGCAGTTTCCAGGGATTCGGGGATACGCAGTATTTT. Reference TRBV28 and TRBJ2-3 genes cover what lies past the CDR3, so the full variable domain is DVKVTQSSRYLVKRTGEKVFLECVQDMDHENMFWYRQDPGLGLRLIYFSYDVKMKEKGDIPEGYSVSREKKERFSLILESASTNQTSMYLCASSFQGFGDTQYFGPGTRLTVL.